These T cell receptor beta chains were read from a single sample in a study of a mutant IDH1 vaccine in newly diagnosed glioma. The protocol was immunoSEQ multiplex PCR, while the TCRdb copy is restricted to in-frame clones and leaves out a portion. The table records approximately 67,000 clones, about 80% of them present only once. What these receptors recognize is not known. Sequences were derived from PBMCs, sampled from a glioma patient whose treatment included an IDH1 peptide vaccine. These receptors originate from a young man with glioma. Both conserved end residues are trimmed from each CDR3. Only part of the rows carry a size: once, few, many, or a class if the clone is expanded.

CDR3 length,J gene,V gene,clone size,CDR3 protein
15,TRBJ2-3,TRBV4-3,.,ASSQGLAGGFTDTQY
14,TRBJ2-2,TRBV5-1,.,ASSLIAGTNTGELF
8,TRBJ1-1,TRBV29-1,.,SVYRVEAF
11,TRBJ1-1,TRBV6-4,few,ASSVSVNTEAF
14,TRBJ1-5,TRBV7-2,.,ASSLRAGGGNQPQH
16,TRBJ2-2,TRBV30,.,AWSPPGLAGGRFGELF
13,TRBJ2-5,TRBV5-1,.,ASSLGAGGPETQY
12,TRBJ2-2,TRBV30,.,AWSWGTATGELF
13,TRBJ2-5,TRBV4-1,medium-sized,ASSQDTGRQETQY
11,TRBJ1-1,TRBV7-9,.,ASRHQGFGEAF
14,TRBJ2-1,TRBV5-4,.,ASSRQTSGLYNEQF
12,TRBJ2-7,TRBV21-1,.,ASSKRGAGYEQY
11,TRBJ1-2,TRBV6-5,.,ATSRGANYGYT
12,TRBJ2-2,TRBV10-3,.,AIRGATNTGELF
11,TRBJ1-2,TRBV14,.,ASSPGTVYGYT
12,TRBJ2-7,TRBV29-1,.,SVETRGPSYEQY
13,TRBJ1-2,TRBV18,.,ASSPSGQSFYGYT
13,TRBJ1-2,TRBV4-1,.,ASSREQSEFYGYT
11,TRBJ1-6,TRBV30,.,AWSEQGGSPLH
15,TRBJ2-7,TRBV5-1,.,ASSLGLAGGQGYEQY
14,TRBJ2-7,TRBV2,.,ASSADGGGGPYEQY
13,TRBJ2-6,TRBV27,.,ASRTDRAEHNVLT
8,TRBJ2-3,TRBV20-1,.,SARTDTQY
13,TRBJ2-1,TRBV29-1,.,SVLWPAGGYNEQF
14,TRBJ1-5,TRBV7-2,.,ASSLGSGWANQPQH
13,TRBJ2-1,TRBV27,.,ASSYGTSAYNEQF
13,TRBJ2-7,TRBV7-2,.,ASSLGGDTSYEQY
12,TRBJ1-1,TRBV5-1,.,ASSVGQGWTEAF
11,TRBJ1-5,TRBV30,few,AWTSTGNQPQH
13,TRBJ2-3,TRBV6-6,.,ASSPGTVSTDTQY
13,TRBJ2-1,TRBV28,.,ASIRVDSSYNEQF
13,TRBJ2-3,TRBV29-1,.,SSLPGRGDKDTQY
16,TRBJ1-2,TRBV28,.,ASSPSGYNPNLLYGYT
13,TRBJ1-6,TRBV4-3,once,ASSQDTVGKSPLH
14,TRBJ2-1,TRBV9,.,ASSVGGEALYNEQF
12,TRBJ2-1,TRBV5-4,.,ASSRQGTYNEQF
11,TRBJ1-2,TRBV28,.,ASSLLGGDGYT
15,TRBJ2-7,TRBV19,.,ASSTTKHPGQAYEQY
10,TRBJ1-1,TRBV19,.,ASRDGEAEAF
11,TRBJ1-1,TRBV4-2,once,ASSQELNTEAF
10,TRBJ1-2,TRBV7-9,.,ASGQRGYGYT
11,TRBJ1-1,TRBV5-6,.,ASSLFASGEAF
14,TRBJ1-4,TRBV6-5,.,ASSWSDRGRNEKLF
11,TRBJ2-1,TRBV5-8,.,ASSLQQTDPRI
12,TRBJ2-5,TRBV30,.,AWSVLAGEETQY
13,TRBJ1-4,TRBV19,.,ASSPRTVANEKLF
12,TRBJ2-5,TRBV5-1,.,ASSFGRSGKTQY
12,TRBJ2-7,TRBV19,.,ASIGGLPPYEQY
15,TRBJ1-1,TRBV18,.,ASSPKDRGFSDTEAF
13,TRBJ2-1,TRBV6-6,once,ASSAAGGRNNEQF
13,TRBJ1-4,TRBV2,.,ASSVGGATNEKLF
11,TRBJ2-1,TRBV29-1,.,SARQGQANEQF
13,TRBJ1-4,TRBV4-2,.,ASSQDGTGSEKLF
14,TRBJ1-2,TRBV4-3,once,ASSAGTAPARYGYT
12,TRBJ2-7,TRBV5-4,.,ASSPGLGSYEQY
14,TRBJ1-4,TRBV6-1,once,ASSEVIAQLNEKLF
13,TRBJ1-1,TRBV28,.,ASSLGWGGNTEAF
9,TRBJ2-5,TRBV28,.,ASSQRGTQY
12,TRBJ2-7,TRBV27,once,ASSERDGSYEQY